A selection of T cell receptor beta chains follows, all from one sample in a study of blood T cells in healthy people across ages. TCRdb ran MiXCR on the 5' RACE reads and lists one entry per CDR3 protein. The sample has about 2 million distinct CDR3 sequences, around half seen once. What was sequenced was blood. The receptors stem from a woman between 40 and 55 years old in good health. Each CDR3 is given with its conserved first and last residue. D genes are given only for firm matches. Where a row states a size, it is once, few, many or the class of an expanded clone; other rows omit it.

>TRBJ2-5|few|.|TRBV12-3/TRBV12-4
CASSRLPHQETQYF
TGTGCCAGCAGTAGACTACCGCACCAAGAGACCCAGTACTTC
>TRBJ2-1|.|.|TRBV11-2
CASSHQVPYNEQFF
TGTGCCAGCAGCCACCAGGTCCCCTACAATGAGCAGTTCTTC
>TRBJ2-7|.|.|TRBV6-2/TRBV6-3
CASTVPGKVYEQYF
TGTGCCAGCACCGTCCCGGGGAAGGTCTACGAGCAGTACTTC
>TRBJ2-1|few|.|TRBV5-1
CASSLNSISGYNEQFF
TGCGCCAGCAGCTTGAATAGTATATCTGGCTACAATGAGCAGTTCTTC
>TRBJ1-2|.|.|TRBV14
CASSQDFPRLEGYTF
TGTGCCAGCAGCCAAGACTTTCCCCGTTTGGAGGGCTACACCTTC
>TRBJ2-1|.|.|TRBV2
CASSVSGNNEQFF
TGTGCCAGCAGTGTATCTGGGAACAATGAGCAGTTCTTC
>TRBJ1-2|.|.|TRBV13
CASSLGRGQRYTF
TGTGCCAGCAGCTTAGGCAGGGGCCAACGCTACACCTTC
>TRBJ1-2|.|TRBD1|TRBV28
CASSPGDSSNYGYTF
TGTGCCAGCAGTCCCGGGGACAGCTCTAACTATGGCTACACCTTC
>TRBJ2-7|.|TRBD2|TRBV6-2/TRBV6-3
CASSYNIQKRLAGAAYEQYF
TGTGCCAGCAGTTACAATATTCAAAAACGACTAGCGGGTGCCGCCTACGAGCAGTACTTC
>TRBJ2-5|once|.|TRBV6-2/TRBV6-3
CASSDGVGLDEQYF
TGTGCCAGCAGTGACGGTGTCGGTTTGGATGAGCAGTACTTC
>TRBJ2-7|.|.|TRBV29-1
CSVSPGAGLINEQYF
TGCAGCGTATCCCCCGGGGCAGGATTAATTAACGAGCAGTACTTC
>TRBJ2-1|.|TRBD1|TRBV10-3
CAISGGQGAYNEQFF
TGTGCCATCAGTGGAGGACAGGGGGCCTACAATGAGCAGTTCTTC
>TRBJ1-5|once|.|TRBV3-1
CAGSPRGGNQPQHF
TGTGCCGGCAGCCCCCGGGGGGGTAATCAGCCCCAGCATTTT
>TRBJ2-3|.|.|TRBV7-9
CASSPRGSSADTQYF
TGTGCCAGCAGCCCACGGGGGAGCTCTGCAGATACGCAGTATTTT
>TRBJ2-1|once|.|TRBV24-1
CATSDLTGEQFF
TGTGCCACCAGTGATTTGACGGGTGAGCAGTTCTTC